The next 17 T cell receptor beta chains were all read from a single sample in a study of blood T cell repertoires in COVID-19. Clones were sequenced by immunoSEQ multiplex PCR, and TCRdb holds only the in-frame ones, with some missing. The data hold about 190,000 clones, with 88% observed a single time. Sequenced material: peripheral blood. The receptors come from a young man with acute or convalescent COVID-19.

V is TRBV2 and J is TRBJ1-2; TRBD1 might be the D (5 bases). The CDR3 loop spans 16 amino acids. Germline loops: CDR1 SNHLY, CDR2 FYNNEI. Trimming stripped 6 bases from V and 3 bases from J, with 20 bases between. The CDR3 bases are TGTGCCAGCAGGTTGATGCGGGGCCAAGGAGACTATGGCTACACCTTC. As protein: CASRLMRGQGDYGYTF.

There are a few counts of this clone. The J gene is TRBJ1-1, the V gene TRBV3-1 (or the pseudogene TRBV3-2), with D maybe TRBD1 (6 bases). Trimming cost V 7 bases and J 2 bases, with 14 bases left between them. CDR1 and CDR2 from the germline V gene are LGHDT and YNNKEL (reference sequence). This CDR3 is 14 amino acids long. DNA for the CDR3: TGTGCCAGCAACTTACAGGGTTTCAACACTGAAGCTTTCTTT. Its protein product is CASNLQGFNTEAFF.

This clone was observed a single time. The chain combines TRBV14 with TRBJ1-1, with D possibly being TRBD1 (6 bases). V was cut by 4 bases and J by 5 bases, with 14 bases left in between. This CDR3 has 14 residues. Germline V gene lookup returns CDR1 SGHDN and CDR2 FVKESK. The chain's CDR3 is CASSPPGVGTEAFF. The CDR3 nucleotides are TGTGCCAGCAGCCCCCCAGGGGTGGGGACTGAAGCTTTCTTT.

This chain joins TRBV5-1 and TRBJ2-1, with TRBD1 identical over 10 bases. The germline gives CDR1 SGHRS, CDR2 YFSETQ. Germline trimming cut 7 bases from V and 5 bases from J; bases unmatched to any gene: 3. The CDR3 consists of 13 residues. The CDR3: CASGQGVDNEQFF. CDR3 nucleotide sequence: TGCGCCAGCGGACAGGGGGTGGACAATGAGCAGTTCTTC.

The chain is built from TRBV5-1 and TRBJ1-2, with 7 bases that match TRBD1. Germline lookup yields CDR1 SGHRS and CDR2 YFSETQ. The length of the CDR3 is 15 residues. The V gene end was trimmed by 3 bases and the J gene end by 3 bases; junction bases not matched to a gene: 8. Here the CDR3 reads CASSSGTVLDYGYTF. The CDR3, as DNA: TGCGCCAGCAGCTCCGGGACAGTTCTCGACTATGGCTACACCTTC.

The CDR3 here is CASRKGPGDTGELFF. The CDR3 bases are TGTGCCAGCAGAAAGGGCCCCGGGGACACCGGGGAGCTGTTTTTT. The rearrangement joins TRBV11-3 to TRBJ2-2; D may be TRBD2 (5 bases). Trimming stripped 6 bases from V and 3 bases from J, with 14 bases between. Germline V gene data show CDR1 as SGHNT and CDR2 as YENEEA. This CDR3 is 15 amino acids long.

CDR3 coding DNA: TGTGCCAGCAGCTTATGGACAGGGGGTAGCACAGATACGCAGTATTTT. Translating gives CASSLWTGGSTDTQYF. The V and J genes are TRBV7-6 and TRBJ2-3; 10 nucleotides match TRBD1. CDR1 is SGHVS and CDR2 is FNYEAQ in the germline V gene. Losses at the gene ends were 2 bases for V and 0 bases for J; bases not matched to a gene: 2. The CDR3 length is 16 residues. The full variable domain, rest sourced from reference TRBV7-6 and TRBJ2-3, is GAGVSQSPRYKVTKRGQDVALRCDPISGHVSLYWYRQALGQGPEFLTYFNYEAQQDKSGLPNDRFSAERPEGSISTLTIQRTEQRDSAMYRCASSLWTGGSTDTQYFGPGTRLTVL.

V and J are TRBV6-5 and TRBJ1-1; weak D call: TRBD1 (6 bases). The CDR3 has 14 residues. Germline CDR1 and CDR2: MNHEY and SVGAGI. V lost 6 bases, J lost 5 bases, and 16 bases lay in between. The chain's CDR3 is CASRSGHQGTEAFF. The CDR3 DNA follows: TGTGCCAGCAGATCGGGACATCAGGGAACTGAAGCTTTCTTT.

The rearrangement links TRBV28 to TRBJ1-2; 9 positions agree with TRBD1. Germline V lookup: CDR1 MDHEN, CDR2 SYDVKM. The CDR3 extends over 16 amino acids. The junction had 15 bases not matched to a gene; V was cut back by 6 bases and J by 7 bases. The CDR3 is CASRSSEGQGLGGYTF. The DNA of the CDR3 is TGTGCCAGCAGATCCTCGGAGGGACAGGGTCTAGGTGGCTACACCTTC.

This clone was observed at least ten times. Other DNA sequences in this specimen translate into the identical CDR3. The chain recombines TRBV6-5 with TRBJ1-5, with 10 bases lining up with TRBD1. This CDR3 region has 14 residues. V shed 6 bases and J 4 bases; nucleotides not matched to a gene: 3. Germline V gives CDR1 MNHEY, CDR2 SVGAGI. The CDR3 nucleotides read TGTGCCAGCAGCGGACAGGGGGGAAATCAGCCCCAGCATTTT. This translates into CASSGQGGNQPQHF.

This chain links TRBV5-4 with TRBJ2-7; 11 bases map to TRBD2. Germline CDR1 and CDR2: SGHNT and YYREEE (reference sequence). V was clipped by 3 bases and J by 7 bases; unmatched bases: 9. The CDR3 runs to 15 residues. This chain's CDR3 is CASSSPGTSGKEQYF. The DNA of the CDR3 is TGTGCCAGCAGCTCCCCCGGGACTAGCGGAAAGGAGCAGTACTTC.

A single count supports this clone. This chain uses TRBV2 with TRBJ1-6; D is perhaps TRBD1 (5 bases). CDR1 and CDR2 from the germline V gene are SNHLY and FYNNEI. The germline V and J ends were trimmed by 4 bases and 7 bases, with 8 bases remaining between them. The CDR3 runs to 13 residues. CDR3 DNA sequence: TGTGCCAGCAGTGGGCAGGGAAATTCACCCCTCCACTTT. It codes for CASSGQGNSPLHF.

The sample holds a few counts of this clone. The chain joins TRBV28 to TRBJ1-2, with 12 bases identical to TRBD1. Germline CDR1 is MDHEN and CDR2 is SYDVKM. The V segment lost 10 bases and the J segment 8 bases; nucleotides outside the gene matches: 17. The CDR3 length is 16 residues. Here the CDR3 DNA reads TGTGCCATTCATGTGGGACAGGGGGCTGTTGCACGAGGCTACACCTTC. The encoded protein is CAIHVGQGAVARGYTF.

The V call is TRBV9, the J call TRBJ2-3; 9 nucleotides align to TRBD2. The CDR3 loop spans 22 amino acids. CDR1 is SGDLS, CDR2 YYNGEE, per germline. Trimming took 4 bases from V and 0 from J; bases not matched to a gene: 24. The CDR3 reads CASSSPQGGLAGRKLSTDTQYF. The DNA for the CDR3 is TGTGCCAGCAGCTCACCCCAGGGGGGGCTAGCGGGAAGAAAATTGAGCACAGATACGCAGTATTTT.

V usage is TRBV19 and J usage is TRBJ2-2; 9 nucleotides agree with TRBD1. Germline CDR1 is LNHDA and CDR2 is SQIVND (reference sequence). The CDR3 is made up of 14 amino acids. V dropped 6 bases and J dropped 4; count of bases not matched to a gene: 3. The CDR3 protein is CASRGTGFTGELFF. The CDR3 coding sequence is TGTGCCAGTAGGGGGACAGGGTTCACCGGGGAGCTGTTTTTT.

This chain joins TRBV19 and TRBJ1-5, with D unclear. CDR1 and CDR2 from the germline V gene are LNHDA and SQIVND (reference sequence). The CDR3 has 16 residues. V dropped 6 bases and J dropped 0 bases, with 15 bases sitting between them. In DNA form, the CDR3 reads TGTGCCAGTAGGTCCGGGAAGGTTAATAGCAATCAGCCCCAGCATTTT. Amino acid sequence: CASRSGKVNSNQPQHF.

CDR3 protein: CASSPRGDYSHNQPQHF. The CDR3, as DNA: TGTGCCAGTAGTCCCCGGGGGGACTACAGTCACAATCAGCCCCAGCATTTT. V and J are TRBV19 and TRBJ1-5, with a weak D call TRBD1 (5 bases). In germline, CDR1 is LNHDA, CDR2 SQIVND (reference sequence). V lost 5 bases and J 3 bases, leaving 20 bases between the germline ends. This CDR3 contains 17 residues.